The sequence of this T cell receptor beta chain was determined in a study of T-cell reconstitution after alpha-beta-depleted transplantation in children. This CDR3 region has 18 residues. Germline lookup yields CDR1 SGHRS and CDR2 YFSETQ. Trimming cost V 4 bases and J 0 bases; bases outside gene matches: 12. This clonotype was seen at least ten times. Its specificity is not known. Unique molecular identifiers were incorporated during preparation of the TCRbeta library. Via MiXCR, TCRdb re-called the PCR reads, giving one row per CDR3 protein. The sample contains 600,000 to 800,000 distinct CDR3 sequences, under 15% of which appear only once. General study results and limits: T-cell counts and diversity were attributed mostly to newly produced T cells one year after transplant.

Sample: PBMCs, taken before TCRalphabeta/CD19-depleted stem cell transplant. V is TRBV5-1 and J is TRBJ2-3, with TRBD2 matching over 9 bases. The sequence came from a girl aged 2-10 years with congenital amegakaryocytic thrombocytopenia, due to receive a stem cell transplant. DNA of the CDR3: TGCGCCAGCAGCATATGGCCTAGCGGGGATTCTAGCACAGATACGCAGTATTTT. It is translated as CASSIWPSGDSSTDTQYF.